The 27 T cell receptor beta chains given below trace back to one sample, sequenced in a study of blood T cells in healthy people across ages. With a J-beta primer mix and a sample-barcoded 5' primer, a second PCR ran about 6 to 11 cycles. TCRdb itself ran the 5' RACE reads through MiXCR, one entry per CDR3 protein. The sample includes about 1 million distinct CDR3 sequences, under 45% of them seen just once. Sequences were obtained from blood. These TCRs come from a woman aged 55-75 years in good health.

The gene calls are TRBV20-1 and TRBJ2-1; TRBD2 aligns across 9 bases. Gene TRBJ2-7 matches the end of the DNA better, so the J call may be wrong. The length of the CDR3 is 14 residues. Germline CDR1 reads DFQATT; CDR2 reads SNEGSKA (reference sequence). Written as DNA, the CDR3 is TGCAGTGCTTATAGCGGGAGCTCCTACAATGAGCAGTACTTC. Residues: CSAYSGSSYNEQYF.

This clonotype came up a few times. This chain connects TRBV20-1 to TRBJ2-7; no reliable D call. This CDR3 spans 14 amino acids. V lost 0 bases to trimming and J lost 2 bases, with 11 bases between them. Germline CDR1 DFQATT, CDR2 SNEGSKA (reference sequence). The CDR3 is CSARDGATPYEQYF. CDR3 sequence (DNA): TGCAGTGCTAGAGATGGCGCTACCCCCTACGAGCAGTACTTC.

A word on this clonotype: The junction differs from germline at one of its ends, possibly a read error. The V call is TRBV7-2, the J call TRBJ1-2; a weak D match, TRBD1 (6 bases). The CDR3 sequence is 13 residues long. Germline loops: CDR1 SGHTA, CDR2 FQGNSA. The CDR3 bases are TGTGCCAGCAGCCCTGGACAGAACTATAGCTACACCTTC. Its translation: CASSPGQNYSYTF.

The chain uses TRBV5-1 and TRBJ2-6; maybe TRBD1 (6 bases). The CDR3 sequence is 19 residues long. In germline, CDR1 is SGHRS, CDR2 YFSETQ. The V end was cut by 4 bases, the J end by 3 bases, with 23 bases between. In nucleotides, the CDR3 is TGCGCCAGCAGCCCCAGAACAGGGAACGGGTTCAGTGGGGCCAACGTCCTGACTTTC. Protein: CASSPRTGNGFSGANVLTF.

Comments on this clonotype: Just one base apart from a much larger clone, this may be a read error. V is TRBV9 and J is TRBJ2-7; 11 bases agree with TRBD2. The CDR3 covers 16 residues. In germline, CDR1 is SGDLS, CDR2 YYNGEE. The V and J ends lost 0 bases and 7 bases, in that order; junction bases with no gene match: 9. The CDR3 DNA follows: TGTGCCAGCAGCGTAGCGGGACTAGCGGTGAACAATGAGCAGTACTTC. Protein sequence: CASSVAGLAVNNEQYF.

The J gene is TRBJ2-7, the V gene TRBV11-2; D is unresolved. The closer fit of TRBJ2-5 to the DNA end suggests the J call may be wrong. The CDR3 consists of 16 residues. Germline V gives CDR1 SGHAT, CDR2 FQNNGV. CDR3 loop: CASSLLPHMRQETQYF. DNA of the CDR3: TGTGCCAGCAGCTTACTCCCTCATATGCGGCAAGAGACCCAGTACTTC.

This clonotype was counted once. Likely a read error: the CDR3 ends without its conserved phenylalanine or tryptophan. Because the CDR3's place on the DNA is in doubt, the DNA is left out and the CDR3 is given as listed by TCRdb. The chain is built from TRBV6-2 or TRBV6-3 and TRBJ2-3; the table's TRBD2 call for D was not verified on the DNA. CDR1 MNHEY and CDR2 SVGEGT come from the germline V gene. The CDR3 adds up to 11 amino acids, both ends counted. The CDR3 region is CASSSSGTLYV.

The chain carries TRBV20-1 and TRBJ2-1; 11 bases align to TRBD2. Trimming took 0 bases from V and 10 from J; bases not matched to a gene: 14. The CDR3 is 17 amino acids. The germline V gene has CDR1 DFQATT and CDR2 SNEGSKA (reference sequence). The CDR3 coding sequence is TGCAGTGCTAGAGATTTGTGGACTAGCGGGTTTTGGAGCGAGCAGTTCTTC. As protein: CSARDLWTSGFWSEQFF.

The chain carries TRBV7-8 and TRBJ2-7; the D is unclear. V was shortened by 4 bases and J by 2 bases, with 15 bases between the two germline ends. Germline assignment: CDR1 SGHVS and CDR2 FQNEAQ. CDR3 length: 15 residues. In DNA form, the CDR3 reads TGTGCCAGCAGCTCTGAGTCGGACGCAGCCTACGAGCAGTACTTC. Its protein product is CASSSESDAAYEQYF. Combining the CDR3 with reference TRBV7-8 and TRBJ2-7 gives the whole variable domain GAGVSQSPRYKVAKRGQDVALRCDPISGHVSLFWYQQALGQGPEFLTYFQNEAQLDKSGLPSDRFFAERPEGSVSTLKIQRTQQEDSAVYLCASSSESDAAYEQYFGPGTRLTVT.

The rearrangement uses TRBV11-2 and TRBJ2-7; 9 bases align to TRBD2. The end of the DNA aligns better with TRBJ2-5, so the J call may be wrong. CDR3 length: 17 residues. Germline V gives CDR1 SGHAT, CDR2 FQNNGV. The CDR3 is CASSSPWGLAGMETQYF. CDR3 DNA sequence: TGTGCCAGCAGCTCCCCCTGGGGGCTAGCGGGGATGGAGACCCAGTACTTC.

The chain uses TRBV5-8 and TRBJ2-7, with D possibly matching TRBD2 (5 bases). Deletions cut 1 base from V and 0 bases from J, with 14 bases between. The CDR3 loop spans 16 amino acids. Germline CDR1 and CDR2: SGHTS and YDEGEE. CDR3 bases: TGTGCCAGCAGCTTGAGGAGGACCGAGAGCTCCTACGAGCAGTACTTC. Residues: CASSLRRTESSYEQYF.

This clonotype was detected only a few times. The V gene is TRBV6-5, the J gene TRBJ2-7; the match to TRBD1 covers 8 bases. This CDR3 is 15 amino acids long. Trimming cost V 6 bases and J 4 bases; bases outside gene matches: 11. CDR1 is MNHEY, CDR2 SVGAGI, per germline. The chain's CDR3 is CASSKSGQGWYEQYF. The CDR3 DNA is TGTGCCAGCAGCAAAAGTGGACAGGGATGGTACGAGCAGTACTTC.

V and J are TRBV20-1 and TRBJ2-4; D unclear. The J call is doubtful: the DNA matches TRBJ2-7 better. Germline V gene lookup returns CDR1 DFQATT and CDR2 SNEGSKA (reference sequence). CDR3 size: 12 residues. The CDR3 is CSAFKDVYEQYF. CDR3 in DNA: TGCAGTGCTTTTAAGGACGTATACGAGCAGTACTTC.

The genes are TRBV19 and TRBJ2-3, with TRBD2 identical over 10 bases. Per germline, CDR1 LNHDA and CDR2 SQIVND (reference sequence). Trimming cost V 6 bases and J 6 bases; bases outside gene matches: 3. The CDR3 is 13 amino acids. CDR3 protein: CASRAGGSDTQYF. The CDR3, as DNA: TGTGCCAGTAGAGCGGGAGGGTCCGATACGCAGTATTTT.

This clonotype came up a few times. The chain's CDR3 is CSAVTSGRAWETQYF. CDR3 bases: TGCAGTGCTGTGACTAGCGGGAGGGCGTGGGAGACCCAGTACTTC. This sequence joins TRBV20-1 and TRBJ2-5, with 14 bases fitting TRBD2. The CDR3 is 15 amino acids. V gave up 5 bases and J gave up 5 bases; unmatched junction bases: 7. Germline CDR1 is DFQATT and CDR2 is SNEGSKA (reference sequence).

The chain recombines TRBV28 with TRBJ1-6, with D perhaps matching TRBD1 (5 bases). The CDR3 is made up of 15 amino acids. In germline, CDR1 is MDHEN, CDR2 SYDVKM. V lost 5 bases, J lost 7 bases, and 15 bases lay in between. CDR3 sequence: CASSLRDPGNSPLHF. The CDR3 coding sequence is TGTGCCAGCAGTCTCAGGGATCCTGGGAATTCACCCCTCCACTTT.

On this clonotype itself: This clone may be a read error of a much larger clone one base away. V usage is TRBV4-1 and J usage is TRBJ2-3; a weak D match, TRBD2 (5 bases). Germline assignment: CDR1 MGHRA and CDR2 YSYEKL. V lost 1 base and J 3 bases, leaving 14 bases between the germline ends. The CDR3 totals 16 residues. The CDR3 spells CASSQGPSRSTDTQYF. DNA for the CDR3: TGCGCCAGCAGCCAAGGTCCTAGCAGGAGTACAGATACGCAGTATTTT.

This clonotype was seen at least ten times. This chain connects TRBV20-1 to TRBJ1-5, with unresolved D. Trimming cost V 5 bases and J 9 bases, with 14 bases left between them. CDR1 is DFQATT, CDR2 SNEGSKA, per germline (reference sequence). The CDR3 has 12 residues. The CDR3 sequence: CSAATGFGPQHF. The CDR3 DNA is TGCAGTGCTGCGACCGGTTTCGGGCCCCAGCATTTT.

The J gene is TRBJ2-4, the V gene TRBV14; TRBD2 aligns across 11 bases. The CDR3 has 16 residues. From germline, CDR1 is SGHDN and CDR2 FVKESK. The J segment lost 13 bases and the V segment lost 4 bases, leaving 15 bases of the junction unmatched. The CDR3, as DNA: TGTGCCAGCAGCCTTAGCGGGAGGGCCTCTGGCAATGAGCAGTACTTC. Amino acid sequence: CASSLSGRASGNEQYF.

The chain has TRBV27 and TRBJ2-1; perhaps TRBD2 as D (6 bases). The CDR3 totals 15 residues. Trimming removed 3 bases from V and 4 bases from J, with 13 bases in between. Germline values: CDR1 MNHEY, CDR2 SMNVEV (reference sequence). The CDR3 is CASSFVRGAYNEQFF. CDR3 in DNA: TGTGCCAGCAGTTTCGTGCGGGGTGCTTACAATGAGCAGTTCTTC.

This chain joins TRBV6-5 and TRBJ2-1; 12 bases are a match to TRBD2. The germline gives CDR1 MNHEY, CDR2 SVGAGI. The CDR3 sequence is 16 residues long. Trimming removed 7 bases from V and 4 bases from J; junction bases left unmatched: 8. The CDR3 DNA sequence: TGTGCCAGCACCAGAGGAGGACTAGCGGGGTACAATGAGCAGTTCTTC. Translating it yields CASTRGGLAGYNEQFF.

The table lists this clonotype with a few counts. The genes are TRBV6-5 and TRBJ2-3; TRBD2 agrees at 7 bases. J gave up 2 bases and V 0 bases, and 5 bases lay outside the gene matches. From germline, CDR1 is MNHEY and CDR2 SVGAGI. This CDR3 has 16 amino acids. CDR3 residues: CASSYSVAGDTDTQYF. DNA of the CDR3: TGTGCCAGCAGTTACTCGGTAGCGGGTGACACAGATACGCAGTATTTT.

J is TRBJ2-7 and V is TRBV27, with 7 bases matching TRBD1. Germline V gene data show CDR1 as MNHEY and CDR2 as SMNVEV (reference sequence). The junction had 7 bases not matched to a gene; V was cut back by 2 bases and J by 3 bases. This CDR3 has 15 amino acids. The chain's CDR3 is CASSLERGQSYEQYF. The CDR3 coding sequence is TGTGCCAGCAGTTTAGAAAGGGGACAGAGCTACGAGCAGTACTTC.

The J gene is TRBJ2-7, the V gene TRBV6-1, with D unclear. This CDR3 contains 11 residues. Germline V gives CDR1 MNHNS, CDR2 SASEGT. V was trimmed by 4 bases and J by 8 bases, leaving 9 bases between them. The CDR3 nucleotides read TGTGCCAGCAGTGGCCTCCGGAAGCAGTACTTC. This encodes CASSGLRKQYF.

This chain connects TRBV7-2 to TRBJ2-6; 7 bases map to TRBD2. Looked up from germline, CDR1 is SGHTA and CDR2 is FQGNSA. This CDR3 is built from 19 residues. The V gene end was trimmed by 0 bases and the J gene end by 1 base; junction bases not matched to a gene: 9. DNA of the CDR3: TGTGCCAGCAGCTTAGCAGGGTGGGAGGGCCCATCTGGGGCCAACGTCCTGACTTTC. This encodes CASSLAGWEGPSGANVLTF.

This chain uses TRBV7-2 with TRBJ2-7, with 7 bases matching TRBD2. Matching the DNA end better, TRBJ2-5 makes the J call doubtful. This CDR3 contains 15 residues. CDR1 is SGHTA and CDR2 is FQGNSA in the germline V gene. In DNA, the CDR3 is TGTGCCAGCAGCTTGGGGGGGAATTACCAAGAGACCCAGTACTTC. Its translation: CASSLGGNYQETQYF.

The V gene is TRBV20-1, the J gene TRBJ1-1; no clear D gene. V was trimmed by 0 bases and J by 4 bases, leaving 15 bases between them. Germline V gene data show CDR1 as DFQATT and CDR2 as SNEGSKA (reference sequence). This CDR3 comprises 15 residues. CDR3 DNA: TGCAGTGCTAGAGATACCCGAGGTGTTGGCACTGAAGCTTTCTTT. This sequence encodes CSARDTRGVGTEAFF.